These T cell receptor beta chains were read from a single sample in a study of shared clonotypes between healthy human individuals. Profiled with immunoSEQ multiplex PCR; TCRdb holds only in-frame clones, not every one. Found here are about 1.5 million clones, approximately 98% of them singletons; the top ten hold 0.4% to 0.55%. Sequencing was done on a sample of naive CD4+ T cells sorted from blood. The receptors originated from a man aged 30-40 years in good health. Both conserved end residues are part of each CDR3. Clone size is not always given. Where it is, it says once, few, many or a class for expanded clones.

once	TRBV14	CASSQGPGGSYEQYF
NA	TRBV11-2	CASSLQNTGELFF
NA	TRBV5-1	CASSPSGAHRSEAFF
NA	TRBV6-1	CASGLAEGNEQFF
once	TRBV18	CASSPNLIGGLAGERSYNEQFF
NA	TRBV29-1	CSAGGNTGELFF
NA	TRBV9	CASSVVARGSYNEQFF
NA	TRBV5-5	CASSLAGNEQFF
NA	TRBV5-1	CASSLYASGDYEQYF
NA	TRBV9	CASSEAGEETQYF
NA	TRBV21-1	CATQVGRGELDQPQHF
NA	TRBV6-6	CASSGLAGTGELFF
NA	TRBV6-1	CASSELLRGNTGELFF
NA	TRBV19	CASSNGPIPGEQYF
NA	TRBV29-1	CSVERIGTYNEQFF
NA	TRBV25-1	CASSELSPSSTDTQYF
once	TRBV27	CASSLVGVMNTEAFF
once	TRBV28	CASSLTTEAFF
NA	TRBV10-3	CAISSGGGGTDTQYF
NA	TRBV9	CASSASGAGETQYF
NA	TRBV27	CASSSRTGGSSWSNQPQHF
NA	TRBV18	CASSPPYTSYEQYF
NA	TRBV29-1	CSVAQGAWETQYF
NA	TRBV30	CAWSVPGGRGTGELFF
NA	TRBV5-4	CASSIPGLAGASYEQYF
NA	TRBV2	CATEENTDTQYF
NA	TRBV19	CASSIGGFPDYGYTF
NA	TRBV7-9	CASSFPRPVDGYTF
NA	TRBV20-1	CSASPLETQYF
NA	TRBV11-2	CASSLWFKQQSRANVLTF
NA	TRBV19	CASKLQGMNTEAFF
NA	TRBV4-1	CASSNRWLADNEQFF
NA	TRBV5-4	CASSLEGTAKSTDTQYF
NA	TRBV5-1	CASSFFRPGQSNQPQHF
NA	TRBV11-2	CASSLSGRYEQYF
NA	TRBV10-3	CAISTGRSYNEQFF
NA	TRBV6-1	CASSEQRGTYEQYF